This entry lists 15 T cell receptor beta chains sequenced from one sample in a study of shared clonotypes between healthy human individuals. Only in-frame clones appear in the TCRdb table, and some are missing; sequencing was by immunoSEQ multiplex PCR. Here the sample spans about 800,000 clones, about 97% being singletons. Naive CD8 cells lacked CD45RO and underwent positive selection for CCR7, leaving out terminally differentiated effector memory CD45RA+ cells. Sequencing used naive CD8+ T cells sorted from blood. The receptors originated from a man aged 25-40 years in good health.

The rearrangement links TRBV6-5 to TRBJ1-2; 7 bases line up with TRBD1. V lost 8 bases and J lost 6; bases outside the gene matches: 6. CDR3 length equals 12 residues. CDR1 MNHEY and CDR2 SVGAGI come from the germline V gene. CDR3: CASSGQVNGYTF. In DNA form, the CDR3 reads TGTGCCAGCTCAGGACAGGTCAATGGCTACACCTTC.

The rearrangement uses TRBV29-1 and TRBJ2-7; D could derive from TRBD1 or TRBD2 (6 bases each). The CDR3 contains 15 residues. V lost 4 bases, J lost 2 bases, and 18 bases lay in between. The germline gives CDR1 SQVTM, CDR2 ANQGSEA. This CDR3 is CSVGGVEGTPYEQYF. The CDR3 region has the DNA TGCAGCGTTGGCGGGGTAGAGGGGACACCCTACGAGCAGTACTTC.

J is TRBJ1-3 and V is TRBV28; 9 bases align to TRBD1. Per the germline V gene, CDR1 is MDHEN and CDR2 is SYDVKM. V shed 2 bases, J shed 8 bases, and the junction held 10 bases outside the gene matches. CDR3 length: 16 amino acids. In nucleotides, the CDR3 is TGTGCCAGCAGTTTAAGGGACAGGGCAATATCGGACACCATATATTTT. Translating gives CASSLRDRAISDTIYF.

V and J are TRBV27 and TRBJ2-7, with a possible D match to TRBD2 (6 bases). From germline, CDR1 is MNHEY and CDR2 SMNVEV (reference sequence). This CDR3 comprises 12 residues. The germline V and J ends were trimmed by 4 bases and 7 bases, with 11 bases remaining between them. This CDR3 reads CASSSTSWEQYF. Written as DNA, the CDR3 is TGTGCCAGCAGTTCGACTAGTTGGGAGCAGTACTTC.

The chain carries TRBV2 and TRBJ2-3; D is perhaps TRBD2 (5 bases). V lost 5 bases and J lost 0, with 12 bases in between. The CDR3 contains 15 residues. Germline V gene sequence: CDR1 SNHLY, CDR2 FYNNEI. The CDR3 here is CASSKTSQSTDTQYF. CDR3 nucleotides: TGTGCCAGCAGTAAAACTAGTCAGAGCACAGATACGCAGTATTTT. The entire variable domain, with the rest obtained from reference TRBV2 and TRBJ2-3, is as follows: EPEVTQTPSHQVTQMGQEVILRCVPISNHLYFYWYRQILGQKVEFLVSFYNNEISEKSEIFDDQFSVERPDGSNFTLKIRSTKLEDSAMYFCASSKTSQSTDTQYFGPGTRLTVL.

V gene TRBV6-4 combines with J gene TRBJ2-1; 10 positions agree with TRBD2. The CDR3 runs 15 residues. Unmatched junction bases numbered 2, after V lost 3 bases and J lost 3 bases. CDR1 is MRHNA, CDR2 SNTAGT, per germline. The CDR3 region is CASSELAGGYNEQFF. CDR3 coding DNA: TGTGCCAGCAGTGAATTAGCGGGGGGCTACAATGAGCAGTTCTTC.

The chain joins TRBV29-1 to TRBJ2-3; 7 bases fit TRBD1. The CDR3 length is 14 residues. V shed 2 bases and J 1 base; nucleotides not matched to a gene: 3. Germline V gives CDR1 SQVTM, CDR2 ANQGSEA. The CDR3 region has the DNA TGCAGCGTTGAATTGGGGACAGGCACAGATACGCAGTATTTT. This encodes CSVELGTGTDTQYF.

V and J are TRBV29-1 and TRBJ2-2; 9 nucleotides match TRBD2. CDR1 is SQVTM and CDR2 is ANQGSEA in the germline V gene. The CDR3 extends over 15 amino acids. The V gene end was trimmed by 2 bases and the J gene end by 1 base; junction bases not matched to a gene: 2. CDR3 protein: CSVEIAGENTGELFF. CDR3 DNA sequence: TGCAGCGTTGAAATAGCGGGGGAGAACACCGGGGAGCTGTTTTTT.

This clone was detected once. CDR3 protein: CASRIQVGEGYTF. CDR3 DNA sequence: TGCGCCAGCAGGATACAGGTAGGTGAAGGCTACACCTTC. This sequence joins TRBV10-1 and TRBJ1-2, with TRBD1 as a possible D gene (5 bases). The CDR3 covers 13 residues. The V and J ends lost 6 bases and 8 bases respectively, with 16 bases between them. The germline V gene has CDR1 WNHNN and CDR2 SYGVQD (reference sequence).

This chain uses TRBV7-9 with TRBJ1-5; D might be TRBD1 (6 bases). V dropped 4 bases and J dropped 4 bases, with 14 bases sitting between them. The CDR3 is made up of 15 amino acids. Germline V gene lookup returns CDR1 SEHNR and CDR2 FQNEAQ (reference sequence). CDR3 amino acids: CASSSRQEKNQPQHF. For the CDR3, the DNA is TGTGCCAGCAGCTCAAGACAGGAGAAAAATCAGCCCCAGCATTTT.

The genes are TRBV7-3 and TRBJ1-1; D remains ambiguous. Trimming pared 1 base from V and 3 bases from J, leaving 9 bases between. This CDR3 has 14 amino acids. Per germline, CDR1 SGHTA and CDR2 FQGTGA. CDR3 loop: CASSLIGGDTEAFF. The CDR3 DNA follows: TGTGCCAGCAGCTTAATTGGCGGCGACACTGAAGCTTTCTTT.

The V call is TRBV29-1, the J call TRBJ2-7, with 12 bases matching TRBD2. V lost 1 base, J lost 3 bases, and 1 base stayed unmatched. The CDR3 is 14 amino acids. Germline CDR1 is SQVTM and CDR2 is ANQGSEA. For the CDR3, the DNA is TGCAGCGTTGAAGGACTAGCGGGAGTCTACGAGCAGTACTTC. This encodes CSVEGLAGVYEQYF.

CDR3: CASSLVGRNNEQFF. The CDR3 bases are TGTGCCAGCAGCTTAGTCGGCAGAAACAATGAGCAGTTCTTC. V is TRBV11-2 and J is TRBJ2-1, with D uncertain. This CDR3 has 14 amino acids. V gave up 1 base and J gave up 5 bases, with 9 bases separating them. Per germline, CDR1 SGHAT and CDR2 FQNNGV.

This chain uses TRBV2 with TRBJ2-3, with D unresolved. Germline V gene data show CDR1 as SNHLY and CDR2 as FYNNEI. The length of the CDR3 is 14 residues. Trimming pared 8 bases from V and 0 bases from J, leaving 12 bases between. The CDR3 DNA sequence: TGTGCCAGCTTCGGTTGGCGAAGCACAGATACGCAGTATTTT. It translates to CASFGWRSTDTQYF.

The V and J genes are TRBV14 and TRBJ2-3, with D possibly being TRBD1 or TRBD2 (5 bases each). The V end lost 3 bases, the J end lost 6 bases, and 13 bases lay between the germline ends. The CDR3 contains 14 residues. CDR1 and CDR2 (germline): SGHDN, FVKESK. This chain's CDR3 is CASSQRGPGDTQYF. Here the CDR3 DNA reads TGTGCCAGCAGCCAGAGGGGCCCGGGGGATACGCAGTATTTT.